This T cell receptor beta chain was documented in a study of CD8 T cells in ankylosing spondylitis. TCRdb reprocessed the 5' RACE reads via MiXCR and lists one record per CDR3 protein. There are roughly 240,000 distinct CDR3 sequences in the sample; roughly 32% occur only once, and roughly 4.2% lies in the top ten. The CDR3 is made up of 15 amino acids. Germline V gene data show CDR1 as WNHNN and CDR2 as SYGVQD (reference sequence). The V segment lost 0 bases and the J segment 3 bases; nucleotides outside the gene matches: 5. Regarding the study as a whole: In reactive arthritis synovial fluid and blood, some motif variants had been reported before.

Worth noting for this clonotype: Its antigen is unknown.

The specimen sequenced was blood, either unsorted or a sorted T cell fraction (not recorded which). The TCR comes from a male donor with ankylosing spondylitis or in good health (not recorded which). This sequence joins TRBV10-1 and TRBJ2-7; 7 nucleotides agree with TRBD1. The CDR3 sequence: CASSESVTGYYEQYF. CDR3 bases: TGCGCCAGCAGTGAGTCGGTGACAGGGTACTACGAGCAGTACTTC.